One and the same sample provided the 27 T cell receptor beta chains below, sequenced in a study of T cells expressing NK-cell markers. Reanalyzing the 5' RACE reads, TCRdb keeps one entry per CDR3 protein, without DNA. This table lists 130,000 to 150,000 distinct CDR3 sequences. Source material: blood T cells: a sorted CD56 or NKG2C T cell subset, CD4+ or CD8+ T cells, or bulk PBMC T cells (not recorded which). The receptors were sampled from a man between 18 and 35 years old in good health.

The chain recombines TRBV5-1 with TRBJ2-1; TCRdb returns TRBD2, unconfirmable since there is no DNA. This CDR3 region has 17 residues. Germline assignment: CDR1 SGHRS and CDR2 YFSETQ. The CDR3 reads CASSFAGGPVVYNEQFF. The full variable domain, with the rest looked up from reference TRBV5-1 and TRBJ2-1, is KAGVTQTPRYLIKTRGQQVTLSCSPISGHRSVSWYQQTPGQGLQFLFEYFSETQRNKGNFPGRFSGRQFSNSRSEMNVSTLELGDSALYLCASSFAGGPVVYNEQFFGPGTRLTVL.

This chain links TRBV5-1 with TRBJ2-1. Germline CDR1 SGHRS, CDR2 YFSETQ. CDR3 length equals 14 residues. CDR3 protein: CASSLAQGHNEQFF.

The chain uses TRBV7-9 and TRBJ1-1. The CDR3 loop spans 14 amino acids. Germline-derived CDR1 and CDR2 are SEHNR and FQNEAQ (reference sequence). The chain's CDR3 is CASSLAGVWTEAFF. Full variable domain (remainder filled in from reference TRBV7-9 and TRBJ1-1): DTGVSQNPRHKITKRGQNVTFRCDPISEHNRLYWYRQTLGQGPEFLTYFQNEAQLEKSRLLSDRFSAERPKGSFSTLEIQRTEQGDSAMYLCASSLAGVWTEAFFGQGTRLTVV.

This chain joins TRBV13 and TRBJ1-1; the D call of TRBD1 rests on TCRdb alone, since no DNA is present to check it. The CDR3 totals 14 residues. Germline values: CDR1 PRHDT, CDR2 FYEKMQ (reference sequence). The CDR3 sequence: CASSLKQGATEAFF.

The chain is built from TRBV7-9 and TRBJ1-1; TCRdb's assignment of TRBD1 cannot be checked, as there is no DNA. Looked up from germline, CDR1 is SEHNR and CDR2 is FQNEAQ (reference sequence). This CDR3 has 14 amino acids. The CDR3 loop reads CASSLGDSHTEAFF.

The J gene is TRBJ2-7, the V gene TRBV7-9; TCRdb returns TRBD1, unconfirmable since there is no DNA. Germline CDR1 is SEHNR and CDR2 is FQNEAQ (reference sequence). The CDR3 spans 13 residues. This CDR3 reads CASVAGEDYEQYF. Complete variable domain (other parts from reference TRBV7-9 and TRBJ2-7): DTGVSQNPRHKITKRGQNVTFRCDPISEHNRLYWYRQTLGQGPEFLTYFQNEAQLEKSRLLSDRFSAERPKGSFSTLEIQRTEQGDSAMYLCASVAGEDYEQYFGPGTRLTVT.

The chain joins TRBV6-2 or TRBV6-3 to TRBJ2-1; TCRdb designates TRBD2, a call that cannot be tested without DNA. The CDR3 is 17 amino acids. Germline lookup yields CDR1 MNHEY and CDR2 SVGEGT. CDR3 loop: CASSYVGLAGVVNEQFF.

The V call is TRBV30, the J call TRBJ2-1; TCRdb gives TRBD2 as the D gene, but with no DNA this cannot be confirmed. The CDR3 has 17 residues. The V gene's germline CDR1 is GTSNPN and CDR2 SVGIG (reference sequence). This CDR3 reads CAWSPPPGLAGDYEQFF.

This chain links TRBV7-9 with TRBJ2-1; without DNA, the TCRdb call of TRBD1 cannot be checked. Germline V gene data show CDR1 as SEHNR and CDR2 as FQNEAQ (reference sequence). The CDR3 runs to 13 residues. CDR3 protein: CASSLTGYDEQFF. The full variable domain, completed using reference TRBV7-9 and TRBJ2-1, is DTGVSQNPRHKITKRGQNVTFRCDPISEHNRLYWYRQTLGQGPEFLTYFQNEAQLEKSRLLSDRFSAERPKGSFSTLEIQRTEQGDSAMYLCASSLTGYDEQFFGPGTRLTVL.

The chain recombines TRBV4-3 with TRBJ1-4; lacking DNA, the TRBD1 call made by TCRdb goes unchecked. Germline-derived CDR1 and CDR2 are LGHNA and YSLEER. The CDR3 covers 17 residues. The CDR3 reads CASSQDRGSALNEKLFF.

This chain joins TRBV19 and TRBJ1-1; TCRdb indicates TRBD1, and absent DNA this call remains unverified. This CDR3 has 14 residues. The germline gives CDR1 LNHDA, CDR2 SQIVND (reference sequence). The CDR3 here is CASSYQGMNTEAFF.

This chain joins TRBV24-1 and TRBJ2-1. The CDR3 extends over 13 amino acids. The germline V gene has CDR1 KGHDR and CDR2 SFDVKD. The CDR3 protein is CATSETLVSEQFF.

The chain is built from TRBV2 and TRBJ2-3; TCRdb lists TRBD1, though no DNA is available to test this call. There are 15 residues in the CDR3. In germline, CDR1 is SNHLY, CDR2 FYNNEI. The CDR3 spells CASSEGRSAADTQYF.

CDR3 protein: CASSSHPNLRRSSYEQYF. The chain is built from TRBV28 and TRBJ2-7; TCRdb selects TRBD1, and the lack of DNA leaves this call unchecked. The CDR3 is 18 residues long. Germline lookup yields CDR1 MDHEN and CDR2 SYDVKM. The complete variable domain, with remaining parts taken from reference TRBV28 and TRBJ2-7, reads DVKVTQSSRYLVKRTGEKVFLECVQDMDHENMFWYRQDPGLGLRLIYFSYDVKMKEKGDIPEGYSVSREKKERFSLILESASTNQTSMYLCASSSHPNLRRSSYEQYFGPGTRLTVT.

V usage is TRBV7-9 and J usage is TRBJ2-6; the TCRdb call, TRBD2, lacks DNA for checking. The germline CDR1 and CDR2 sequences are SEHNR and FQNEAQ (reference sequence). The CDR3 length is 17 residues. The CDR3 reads CASSLPQGYRGANVLTF.

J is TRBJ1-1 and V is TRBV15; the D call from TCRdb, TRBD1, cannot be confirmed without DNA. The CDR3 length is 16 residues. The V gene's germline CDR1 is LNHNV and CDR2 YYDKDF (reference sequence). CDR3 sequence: CATSRIQGASNTEAFF.

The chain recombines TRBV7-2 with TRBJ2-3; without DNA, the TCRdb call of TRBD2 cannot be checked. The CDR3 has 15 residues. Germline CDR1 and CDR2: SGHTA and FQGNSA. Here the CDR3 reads CASSSLAGGTDTQYF. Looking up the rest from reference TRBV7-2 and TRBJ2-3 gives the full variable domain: GAGVSQSPSNKVTEKGKDVELRCDPISGHTALYWYRQSLGQGLEFLIYFQGNSAPDKSGLPSDRFSAERTGGSVSTLTIQRTQQEDSAVYLCASSSLAGGTDTQYFGPGTRLTVL.

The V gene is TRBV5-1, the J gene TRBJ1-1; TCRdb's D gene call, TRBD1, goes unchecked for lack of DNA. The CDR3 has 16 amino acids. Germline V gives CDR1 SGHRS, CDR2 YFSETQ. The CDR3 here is CASSSHRQVMNTEAFF.

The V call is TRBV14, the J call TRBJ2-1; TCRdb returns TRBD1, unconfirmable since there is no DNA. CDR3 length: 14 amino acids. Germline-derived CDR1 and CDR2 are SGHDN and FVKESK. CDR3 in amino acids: CASSPFRGGNEQFF. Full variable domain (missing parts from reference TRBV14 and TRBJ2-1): EAGVTQFPSHSVIEKGQTVTLRCDPISGHDNLYWYRRVMGKEIKFLLHFVKESKQDESGMPNNRFLAERTGGTYSTLKVQPAELEDSGVYFCASSPFRGGNEQFFGPGTRLTVL.

The CDR3: CASSRAGLAGEQFF. The gene calls are TRBV6-2 or TRBV6-3 and TRBJ2-1; TCRdb calls TRBD2, which cannot be checked without DNA. CDR1 MNHEY and CDR2 SVGEGT come from the germline V gene. The CDR3 sequence is 14 residues long.

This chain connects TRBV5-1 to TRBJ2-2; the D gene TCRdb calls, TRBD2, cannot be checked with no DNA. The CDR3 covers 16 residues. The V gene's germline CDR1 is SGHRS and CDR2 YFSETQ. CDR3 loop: CASSLFWTTNTGELFF.

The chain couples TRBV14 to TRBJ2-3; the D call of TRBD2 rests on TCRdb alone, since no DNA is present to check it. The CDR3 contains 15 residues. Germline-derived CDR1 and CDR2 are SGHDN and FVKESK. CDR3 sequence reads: CASDPYSGSTDTQYF.

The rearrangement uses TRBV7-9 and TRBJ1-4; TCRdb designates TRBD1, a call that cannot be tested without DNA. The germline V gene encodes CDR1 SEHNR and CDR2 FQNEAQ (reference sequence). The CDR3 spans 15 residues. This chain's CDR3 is CASSPPDRPNEKLFF.

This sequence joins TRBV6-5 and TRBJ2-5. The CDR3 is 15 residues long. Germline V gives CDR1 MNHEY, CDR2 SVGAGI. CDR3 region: CASSYSTAGQETQYF.

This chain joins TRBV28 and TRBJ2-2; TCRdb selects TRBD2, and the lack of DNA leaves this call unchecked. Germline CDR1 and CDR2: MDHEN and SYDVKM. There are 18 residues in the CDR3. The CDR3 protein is CASSSTGTSGRNTGELFF.

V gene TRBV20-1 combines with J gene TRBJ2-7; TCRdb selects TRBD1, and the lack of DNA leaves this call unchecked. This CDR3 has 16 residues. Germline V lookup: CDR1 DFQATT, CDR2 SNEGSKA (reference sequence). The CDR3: CSARGATGEWGYEQYF.

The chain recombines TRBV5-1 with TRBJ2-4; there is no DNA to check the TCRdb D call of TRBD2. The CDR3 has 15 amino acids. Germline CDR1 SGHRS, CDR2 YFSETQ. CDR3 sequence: CASSRSAATKNIQYF.